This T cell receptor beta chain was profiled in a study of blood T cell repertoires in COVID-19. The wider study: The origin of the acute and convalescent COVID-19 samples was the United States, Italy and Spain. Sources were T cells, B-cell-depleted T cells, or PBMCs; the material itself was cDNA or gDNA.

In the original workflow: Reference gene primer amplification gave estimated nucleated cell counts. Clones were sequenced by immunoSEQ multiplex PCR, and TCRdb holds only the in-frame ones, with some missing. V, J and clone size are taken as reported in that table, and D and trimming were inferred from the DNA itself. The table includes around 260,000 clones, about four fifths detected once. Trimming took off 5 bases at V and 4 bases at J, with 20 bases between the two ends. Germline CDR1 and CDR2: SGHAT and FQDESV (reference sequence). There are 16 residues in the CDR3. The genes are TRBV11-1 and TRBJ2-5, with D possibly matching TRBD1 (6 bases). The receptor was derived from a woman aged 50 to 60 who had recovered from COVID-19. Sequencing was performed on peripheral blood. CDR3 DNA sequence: TGTGCCAGCAGCCTAGACGCAGGGGCAGAGTCAGAGACCCAGTACTTC. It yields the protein CASSLDAGAESETQYF.